A single sample is the source of the 25 T cell receptor beta chains below, sequenced in a study of regulatory T cells in long-lasting Graves disease. As to time point: newly diagnosed GD, antithyroid drugs for less than 3 months. Scientists built the TCR library using RNA that was extracted from PBMCs. Sequencing libraries for TCR beta were prepared with iRepertoire HTBI primers and Arm-PCR of CDR3 regions. TCRdb re-called the multiplex PCR reads through MiXCR, storing one row per CDR3 protein. The sample has some 450,000 distinct CDR3 sequences, approximately 16% seen once. These data were also filed under a second study, of T cells in Graves' hyperthyroidism and ophthalmopathy.

The sequences come from peripheral blood mononuclear cells (PBMCs), collected at new diagnosis, from a patient treated with antithyroid drugs. These receptors were obtained from a woman aged 30 to 39 with Graves disease.

The chain is built from TRBV11-2 and TRBJ2-1; TRBD2 matches 10 bases. Matching the DNA end better, TRBJ2-5 makes the J call doubtful. Germline V gene sequence: CDR1 SGHAT, CDR2 FQNNGV. The CDR3 consists of 16 residues. DNA for the CDR3: TGTGCCAGCAGCCCCCCCTCTAGCGGGAGTAGGAGTACCCAGTACTTC. It encodes CASSPPSSGSRSTQYF.

As regards this clonotype: Since a much larger clone is just one base distant, this may be a read error. The J gene is TRBJ2-5, the V gene TRBV7-3, with D possibly matching TRBD1 (6 bases). The CDR3 spans 14 residues. In germline, CDR1 is SGHTA, CDR2 FQGTGA. The CDR3 sequence is CASSSGTLGETQCF. The CDR3 region has the DNA TGTGCCAGCAGCTCCGGGACACTGGGAGAGACCCAGTGCTTC.

The CDR3 reads CASSELGGITDTQYF. In DNA form, the CDR3 reads TGTGCCAGCAGTGAATTGGGGGGGATCACAGATACGCAGTATTTT. The chain has TRBV6-1 and TRBJ2-3, with 7 nucleotides matching TRBD2. Germline-derived CDR1 and CDR2 are MNHNS and SASEGT. This CDR3 has 15 amino acids. V lost 2 bases and J lost 2; bases outside the gene matches: 4.

This clonotype has at least ten counts. The chain has TRBV18 and TRBJ2-7, with 7 bases matching TRBD1. The CDR3 sequence is 15 residues long. J lost 0 bases, V lost 3 bases, and 5 bases had no gene match. Germline V gene data show CDR1 as KGHSH and CDR2 as LQKENI. CDR3 sequence (DNA): TGTGCCAGCTCACCTCAGGGACAGAGCTCCTACGAGCAGTACTTC. This encodes CASSPQGQSSYEQYF.

The chain uses TRBV5-6 and TRBJ2-1; TRBD1 is a possible D gene (5 bases). CDR1 SGHDT and CDR2 YYEEEE come from the germline V gene. Trimming shortened V by 4 bases and J by 4 bases, and 15 bases separated the two germline ends. This CDR3 spans 15 amino acids. The CDR3 DNA reads TGTGCCAGCAGCCCCCAGACAGAAATTTACAATGAGCAGTTCTTC. The encoded protein is CASSPQTEIYNEQFF.

The table lists this clonotype with many counts. The chain combines TRBV5-1 with TRBJ1-1; 9 nucleotides agree with TRBD1. The CDR3 contains 14 residues. Germline V lookup: CDR1 SGHRS, CDR2 YFSETQ. Trimming at V came to 5 bases and at J to 7 bases, leaving 9 bases not matched to a gene. The CDR3, as DNA: TGCGCCAGCAGTATAGGACAGGGGCTCTATGAAGCTTTCTTT. It specifies CASSIGQGLYEAFF.

There are many counts of this clonotype. The chain couples TRBV2 to TRBJ2-5; 8 positions match TRBD2. Losses at the gene ends were 6 bases for V and 5 bases for J; bases not matched to a gene: 5. Germline lookup yields CDR1 SNHLY and CDR2 FYNNEI. The CDR3 consists of 13 residues. The CDR3 bases are TGTGCCAGCAGAGCGGGAGTAGAGGAGACCCAGTACTTC. Residues: CASRAGVEETQYF. Together with reference TRBV2 and TRBJ2-5, the CDR3 gives the full variable domain: EPEVTQTPSHQVTQMGQEVILRCVPISNHLYFYWYRQILGQKVEFLVSFYNNEISEKSEIFDDQFSVERPDGSNFTLKIRSTKLEDSAMYFCASRAGVEETQYFGPGTRLLVL.

In its sample, this clonotype was seen many times. The chain carries TRBV10-3 and TRBJ2-3, with D unclear. Germline V gene lookup returns CDR1 ENHRY and CDR2 SYGVKD. The CDR3 extends over 15 amino acids. V was pared by 2 bases and J by 3 bases, with 12 bases between. CDR3 nucleotides: TGTGCCATCAGTGAGCAGCCCACCTCGACAGATACGCAGTATTTT. Translation gives CAISEQPTSTDTQYF.

This clonotype was picked up many times. The chain joins TRBV6-1 to TRBJ1-1, with D possibly matching TRBD1 (6 bases). This CDR3 is built from 17 residues. V gave up 0 bases and J gave up 11 bases, with 25 bases separating them. Germline V gene lookup returns CDR1 MNHNS and CDR2 SASEGT. DNA of the CDR3: TGTGCCAGCAGTGAAGCGGTAACAGGGACGGCCCACAAGAAGGCTTTCTTT. Its protein product is CASSEAVTGTAHKKAFF.

This clonotype occurred many times. This chain connects TRBV5-1 to TRBJ2-1; D ambiguous. The CDR3 has 15 residues. The germline V gene has CDR1 SGHRS and CDR2 YFSETQ. V lost 0 bases and J 1 base, leaving 8 bases between the germline ends. This CDR3 is CASSLAGESYNEQFF. The CDR3, as DNA: TGCGCCAGCAGCTTGGCGGGCGAATCCTACAATGAGCAGTTCTTC.

This clonotype has only a few counts. The V call is TRBV6-5, the J call TRBJ2-7, with unresolved D. Germline V CDR1 and CDR2: MNHEY, SVGAGI. This CDR3 is 13 amino acids long. The V end was cut by 3 bases, the J end by 7 bases, with 13 bases between. The CDR3 nucleotides are TGTGCCAGCAGTTATGACGTCGTGGGGGAGCAGTACTTC. Translated: CASSYDVVGEQYF.

This rearrangement joins TRBV29-1 to TRBJ2-1; TRBD1 matches 10 bases. Germline V gene data show CDR1 as SQVTM and CDR2 as ANQGSEA. CDR3 length: 13 amino acids. V shed 4 bases, J shed 12 bases, and the junction held 9 bases outside the gene matches. The CDR3 coding sequence is TGCAGCGTTGTGGGGACAGGGGAATCTTCGCAGTTCTTC. It codes for CSVVGTGESSQFF.

This clonotype was recorded at least ten times. The gene calls are TRBV6-2 or TRBV6-3 and TRBJ2-1; TRBD2 aligns across 7 bases. V shed 5 bases, J shed 4 bases, and the junction held 5 bases outside the gene matches. This CDR3 contains 14 residues. From germline, CDR1 is MNHEY and CDR2 SVGEGT. The CDR3 here is CASSDQAGYNEQFF. CDR3 bases: TGTGCCAGCAGTGATCAAGCGGGATACAATGAGCAGTTCTTC.

This clonotype was seen more than once but under ten times. CDR3 residues: CSVDGLAGVHEQFF. The CDR3 DNA is TGCAGCGTTGACGGGCTAGCGGGAGTACATGAGCAGTTCTTC. V is TRBV29-1 and J is TRBJ2-1; TRBD2 agrees at 10 bases. Germline CDR1 and CDR2: SQVTM and ANQGSEA. The V and J ends lost 3 bases and 8 bases, in that order; junction bases with no gene match: 7. The CDR3 length is 14 residues.

V and J are TRBV24-1 and TRBJ1-2, with D possibly being TRBD1 (5 bases). The germline V gene encodes CDR1 KGHDR and CDR2 SFDVKD. CDR3 size: 15 residues. V was shortened by 4 bases and J by 5 bases, with 16 bases between the two germline ends. The CDR3 region is CATSETGTGIYGYTF. The DNA for the CDR3 is TGTGCCACCAGTGAAACCGGGACGGGGATTTATGGCTACACCTTC.

The rearrangement uses TRBV27 and TRBJ1-5; 7 bases are shared with TRBD1. V dropped 4 bases and J dropped 9; count of bases not matched to a gene: 9. The CDR3 loop spans 14 amino acids. The germline gives CDR1 MNHEY, CDR2 SMNVEV (reference sequence). The CDR3 DNA reads as TGTGCCAGCAGTTCCCGACAGGGCTCTGGGCCCCAGCATTTT. Translated, it gives CASSSRQGSGPQHF.

This clonotype was seen at least ten times. The rearrangement uses TRBV28 and TRBJ1-1; the D gene is possibly TRBD1 (5 bases). V was pared by 6 bases and J by 4 bases, with 18 bases between. Per the germline V gene, CDR1 is MDHEN and CDR2 is SYDVKM. The length of the CDR3 is 15 residues. The CDR3 sequence: CASSRGGRVGTEAFF. CDR3 bases: TGTGCCAGCAGCCGAGGAGGCAGGGTGGGCACTGAAGCTTTCTTT. The variable domain in full, with the rest retrieved from reference TRBV28 and TRBJ1-1, is DVKVTQSSRYLVKRTGEKVFLECVQDMDHENMFWYRQDPGLGLRLIYFSYDVKMKEKGDIPEGYSVSREKKERFSLILESASTNQTSMYLCASSRGGRVGTEAFFGQGTRLTVV.

This clonotype was counted ten times or more. This rearrangement joins TRBV6-5 to TRBJ1-1; 7 positions match TRBD1. With 0 bases clipped from V and 2 bases from J, the junction kept 9 bases outside the gene matches. There are 17 residues in the CDR3. Per germline, CDR1 MNHEY and CDR2 SVGAGI. In nucleotides, the CDR3 is TGTGCCAGCAGTTACTCGACCGGGACAGCGCCCAACACTGAAGCTTTCTTT. This gives the protein CASSYSTGTAPNTEAFF.

Concerning this clonotype: With only one base between it and a far larger clone, this is likely a read error. The gene calls are TRBV27 and TRBJ2-4; D possibly corresponds to TRBD2 (6 bases). The CDR3 has 18 residues. The germline gives CDR1 MNHEY, CDR2 SMNVEV (reference sequence). The CDR3 nucleotides read TGTGCCAGCAGTTCACGACTCCGATCGGAGGGCCTGGGGAATGAGCAGTCCTTC. This sequence encodes CASSSRLRSEGLGNEQSF.

V usage is TRBV27 and J usage is TRBJ2-1; 8 bases match TRBD2. CDR1 is MNHEY, CDR2 SMNVEV, per germline (reference sequence). V lost 6 bases and J lost 3; bases outside the gene matches: 7. CDR3 length: 15 amino acids. CDR3 loop: CASSPLGTSYNEQFF. In nucleotides, the CDR3 is TGTGCCAGCAGCCCTTTAGGGACTAGCTACAATGAGCAGTTCTTC.

This clonotype was seen many times. The V gene is TRBV12-3 or TRBV12-4, the J gene TRBJ1-2, with D perhaps TRBD1 (5 bases). Trimming removed 3 bases from V and 1 base from J, with 12 bases in between. The CDR3 contains 15 residues. The CDR3: CASSFGDRYNYGYTF. The CDR3 DNA is TGTGCCAGCAGTTTCGGTGACAGATATAACTATGGCTACACCTTC.

In its sample, this clonotype was seen many times. One end of the junction varies from germline; a read error may be responsible. The chain recombines TRBV2 with TRBJ1-3; 7 bases match TRBD1. This CDR3 is built from 14 residues. The V gene's germline CDR1 is SNHLY and CDR2 FYNNEI. The CDR3 here is CASREGTVGNTIYF. CDR3 sequence (DNA): TGTGCCAGCAGAGAAGGGACAGTTGGAAACACCATATATTTT.

CDR3 sequence (DNA): TGTGCCAGCAGCTTACGGATGGCGGGGACGTCCTACAATGAGCAGTTCTTC. Its translation: CASSLRMAGTSYNEQFF. V is TRBV11-2 and J is TRBJ2-1; TRBD2 might be the D (6 bases). V shed 2 bases and J shed 1 base, with 15 bases lying between them. The CDR3 consists of 17 residues. The germline gives CDR1 SGHAT, CDR2 FQNNGV.

In this sample, this clonotype turned up many times. The chain recombines TRBV12-3 or TRBV12-4 with TRBJ2-7; D is undetermined. The CDR3 runs to 13 residues. The ends were cut back, 6 bases at V and 5 bases at J, with 14 bases in the middle. CDR3 residues: CASSLSVRNEQYF. As DNA, the CDR3 is TGTGCCAGCAGCCTATCGGTCCGGAACGAGCAGTACTTC.

The sample holds many counts of this clonotype. The rearrangement uses TRBV6-1 and TRBJ1-1; D is perhaps TRBD1 (5 bases). V was clipped by 6 bases and J by 3 bases, with 14 bases between them. CDR1 and CDR2 from the germline V gene are MNHNS and SASEGT. This CDR3 region has 14 residues. The chain's CDR3 is CASRVLGADTEAFF. DNA for the CDR3: TGTGCCAGCAGAGTTCTTGGGGCGGACACTGAAGCTTTCTTT.